A single sample gave rise to the 27 T cell receptor beta chains below, sequenced in a study of CD8+ T cells in alopecia areata. It was cDNA, reverse transcribed from extracted RNA, that served as the sequencing template. Profiling relied on immunoSEQ multiplex PCR, and the TCRdb table lists in-frame clones only, not all of them. The sample carries 130,000 to 150,000 clones, roughly four fifths recorded once. Noted treatment: oral pan-JAK inhibitor, 5-10 mg twice daily. The source was CD8+ T cells sorted from blood, collected at week 4, from a patient treated with tofacitinib. These receptors came from a human donor with alopecia areata.

This clone was counted only a few times. The V gene is TRBV4-1, the J gene TRBJ2-7; D call uncertain. The length of the CDR3 is 13 residues. CDR1 and CDR2 (germline): MGHRA, YSYEKL. V dropped 1 base and J dropped 4 bases, with 8 bases sitting between them. The CDR3 DNA is TGCGCCAGCAGCCAAGTGGAGCCGTACGAGCAGTACTTC. Protein: CASSQVEPYEQYF.

The CDR3 loop reads CASSYSNSGGEQFF. The CDR3, as DNA: TGTGCCAGCAGTTACTCTAATAGCGGGGGTGAGCAGTTCTTC. This chain connects TRBV6-5 to TRBJ2-1, with TRBD2 matching over 9 bases. J lost 9 bases, V lost 0 bases, and 3 bases had no gene match. The CDR3 has 14 residues. Germline assignment: CDR1 MNHEY and CDR2 SVGAGI.

The V gene is TRBV29-1, the J gene TRBJ2-7; 10 bases are shared with TRBD2. The germline V gene has CDR1 SQVTM and CDR2 ANQGSEA. The CDR3 has 13 amino acids. J gave up 6 bases and V 4 bases, and 6 bases lay outside the gene matches. In nucleotides, the CDR3 is TGCAGCGTTGGCAAGCGGGGGGGCGCCGAGCAGTACTTC. This encodes CSVGKRGGAEQYF.

V and J are TRBV4-3 and TRBJ1-1; TRBD1 aligns across 7 bases. Germline CDR1 reads LGHNA; CDR2 reads YSLEER. The CDR3 runs to 14 residues. The trim removed 1 base at V and 5 bases at J, leaving 4 bases unmatched. Here the CDR3 reads CASSQVRRGTEAFF. CDR3 nucleotides: TGCGCCAGCAGCCAAGTTCGCAGGGGGACTGAAGCTTTCTTT.

The gene calls are TRBV7-2 and TRBJ2-1; tentatively, D is TRBD2 (6 bases). The germline V and J ends were trimmed by 6 bases and 3 bases, with 18 bases remaining between them. CDR1 and CDR2 (germline): SGHTA, FQGNSA. The CDR3 is 16 residues long. CDR3 amino acids: CASSVFPGAGYNEQFF. CDR3 coding DNA: TGTGCCAGCAGTGTGTTTCCGGGAGCAGGCTACAATGAGCAGTTCTTC.

The chain is built from TRBV7-2 and TRBJ2-7, with D maybe TRBD1 (6 bases). From germline, CDR1 is SGHTA and CDR2 FQGNSA. Trimming stripped 1 base from V and 6 bases from J, with 13 bases between. The CDR3 spans 14 residues. In DNA, the CDR3 is TGTGCCAGCAGCTTAGTACAGGGATCGGGCGAGCAGTACTTC. Translated, it gives CASSLVQGSGEQYF.

J is TRBJ2-7 and V is TRBV6-1; TRBD2 matches 7 bases. Germline V gives CDR1 MNHNS, CDR2 SASEGT. The junction had 5 bases not matched to a gene; V was cut back by 6 bases and J by 0 bases. The CDR3 runs 14 residues. In nucleotides, the CDR3 is TGTGCCAGCAGCCCCCGGGACTACTCCTACGAGCAGTACTTC. Protein product: CASSPRDYSYEQYF.

The V gene is TRBV4-1, the J gene TRBJ2-7, with D perhaps matching TRBD2 (6 bases). Germline CDR1 reads MGHRA; CDR2 reads YSYEKL. This CDR3 comprises 14 residues. Trimming took 2 bases from V and 1 from J, leaving 9 bases between them. CDR3: CASSQYGGSYEQYF. In nucleotides, the CDR3 is TGCGCCAGCAGCCAATACGGGGGTTCCTACGAGCAGTACTTC.

The count of this clone is one. The chain links TRBV7-9 to TRBJ2-5, with D tentatively TRBD2 (5 bases). The CDR3 consists of 16 residues. V shed 4 bases and J shed 2 bases, with 17 bases lying between them. The germline V gene encodes CDR1 SEHNR and CDR2 FQNEAQ (reference sequence). The CDR3 nucleotides read TGTGCCAGCAGCTACCCTCGCCCCCGGGGTCAAGAGACCCAGTACTTC. Translated: CASSYPRPRGQETQYF. Full variable domain (missing parts from reference TRBV7-9 and TRBJ2-5): DTGVSQNPRHKITKRGQNVTFRCDPISEHNRLYWYRQTLGQGPEFLTYFQNEAQLEKSRLLSDRFSAERPKGSFSTLEIQRTEQGDSAMYLCASSYPRPRGQETQYFGPGTRLLVL.

The chain has TRBV21-1 and TRBJ2-1. TRBV21-1 is assigned pseudogene status. This CDR3 spans 15 amino acids. CDR3 nucleotide sequence: TGTGCCAGCAGCTCAAGAGGGACCTACTACAATGAGCAGTTCTTC. Amino acid sequence: CASSSRGTYYNEQFF.

This clone has only one observation. The V gene is TRBV4-3, the J gene TRBJ1-1; 8 bases line up with TRBD1. There are 13 residues in the CDR3. Germline V gene lookup returns CDR1 LGHNA and CDR2 YSLEER. V lost 4 bases to trimming and J lost 4 bases; unmatched junction nucleotides: 2. The chain's CDR3 is CASSLTGATEAFF. In DNA form, the CDR3 reads TGCGCCAGCAGCCTGACAGGGGCCACTGAAGCTTTCTTT.

The J gene is TRBJ2-1, the V gene TRBV7-2; no reliable D call. CDR1 is SGHTA and CDR2 is FQGNSA in the germline V gene. Trimming stripped 5 bases from V and 1 base from J, with 6 bases between. There are 13 residues in the CDR3. Written as DNA, the CDR3 is TGTGCCAGCAGCCCACCTTCCTACAATGAGCAGTTCTTC. Translation gives CASSPPSYNEQFF.

As concerns this clone: Other DNA sequences in this specimen translate into the identical CDR3. The gene calls are TRBV4-3 and TRBJ2-7, with TRBD2 as a possible D gene (7 bases). The CDR3 covers 14 residues. CDR1 and CDR2 from the germline V gene are LGHNA and YSLEER. V dropped 0 bases and J dropped 4 bases, with 10 bases sitting between them. This CDR3 is CASSQDRGGYEQYF. The DNA of the CDR3 is TGCGCCAGCAGCCAAGACAGGGGAGGGTACGAGCAGTACTTC.

This clone was counted once. The rearrangement uses TRBV7-6 and TRBJ2-1, with D possibly matching TRBD2 (5 bases). Trimming pared 1 base from V and 5 bases from J, leaving 9 bases between. CDR1 is SGHVS, CDR2 FNYEAQ, per germline. This CDR3 has 14 residues. For the CDR3, the DNA is TGTGCCAGCAGCTTAGATTGGCGGGACAATGAGCAGTTCTTC. It codes for CASSLDWRDNEQFF. The full variable domain, in which reference TRBV7-6 and TRBJ2-1 provide the parts outside the CDR3, is GAGVSQSPRYKVTKRGQDVALRCDPISGHVSLYWYRQALGQGPEFLTYFNYEAQQDKSGLPNDRFSAERPEGSISTLTIQRTEQRDSAMYRCASSLDWRDNEQFFGPGTRLTVL.

The chain joins TRBV7-6 to TRBJ2-5; D is perhaps TRBD1 or TRBD2 (5 bases each). Germline values: CDR1 SGHVS, CDR2 FNYEAQ. The CDR3 is 15 amino acids. Trimming removed 11 bases at V and 1 base at J, with 20 bases between. CDR3 protein: CASSGQPSPQETQYF. DNA for the CDR3: TGTGCCTCCTCGGGGCAGCCTAGCCCCCAAGAGACCCAGTACTTC.

V and J are TRBV4-3 and TRBJ2-7; 9 positions match TRBD1. CDR1 and CDR2 (germline): LGHNA, YSLEER. This CDR3 is 15 amino acids long. V lost 4 bases, J lost 2 bases, and 6 bases stayed unmatched. The CDR3 sequence: CASSPRDRETYEQYF. In nucleotides, the CDR3 is TGCGCCAGCAGCCCGAGGGACAGGGAAACCTACGAGCAGTACTTC.

This clone was detected a few times. V usage is TRBV5-6 and J usage is TRBJ2-3; 7 bases line up with TRBD1. The CDR3 spans 15 residues. In germline, CDR1 is SGHDT, CDR2 YYEEEE. Trimming at V came to 1 base and at J to 3 bases, leaving 5 bases not matched to a gene. The CDR3 DNA follows: TGTGCCAGCAGCTTGAGGCAGGGGGTTACAGATACGCAGTATTTT. It yields the protein CASSLRQGVTDTQYF. Supplemented by reference TRBV5-6 and TRBJ2-3, the full variable domain reads DAGVTQSPTHLIKTRGQQVTLRCSPKSGHDTVSWYQQALGQGPQFIFQYYEEEERQRGNFPDRFSGHQFPNYSSELNVNALLLGDSALYLCASSLRQGVTDTQYFGPGTRLTVL.

This clone showed up just once. At the DNA level, this CDR3 is encoded by other sequences in the same sample as well. This chain joins TRBV5-6 and TRBJ2-7; D unresolved. The CDR3 runs to 13 residues. From germline, CDR1 is SGHDT and CDR2 YYEEEE. The V and J ends lost 3 bases and 0 bases respectively, with 7 bases between them. The CDR3 reads CASSSGYSYEQYF. As DNA, the CDR3 is TGTGCCAGCAGCTCCGGGTACTCCTACGAGCAGTACTTC.

This sequence joins TRBV7-9 and TRBJ2-3; TRBD1 matches 7 bases. The trim removed 5 bases at V and 7 bases at J, leaving 12 bases unmatched. The length of the CDR3 is 15 residues. From germline, CDR1 is SEHNR and CDR2 FQNEAQ (reference sequence). CDR3 loop: CASSEGTGAAHTQYF. CDR3 in DNA: TGTGCCAGCAGCGAAGGCACAGGGGCTGCGCATACGCAGTATTTT.

The gene calls are TRBV5-6 and TRBJ1-1; 7 nucleotides line up with TRBD1. CDR1 is SGHDT and CDR2 is YYEEEE in the germline V gene. This CDR3 has 13 amino acids. Germline trimming cut 5 bases from V and 10 bases from J; bases unmatched to any gene: 11. CDR3 loop: CASRPQGGLGAFF. CDR3 bases: TGTGCCAGCAGGCCGCAAGGGGGCCTGGGAGCTTTCTTT.

This clone was found a few times. The V and J genes are TRBV6-1 and TRBJ2-5; D unclear. The CDR3 length is 13 residues. V was trimmed by 6 bases and J by 2 bases, leaving 10 bases between them. In germline, CDR1 is MNHNS, CDR2 SASEGT. CDR3 region: CASRKDPQETQYF. CDR3 sequence (DNA): TGTGCCAGCAGGAAGGACCCACAAGAGACCCAGTACTTC.

The CDR3, as DNA: TGCGCCAGCAGCTCCTCGCGGGGCCAAGAGACCCAGTACTTC. Translated, it gives CASSSSRGQETQYF. This chain uses TRBV5-1 with TRBJ2-5; D is possibly TRBD2 (6 bases). The germline V and J ends were trimmed by 3 bases and 1 base, with 10 bases remaining between them. This CDR3 contains 14 residues. Looked up from germline, CDR1 is SGHRS and CDR2 is YFSETQ. The full variable domain, rest sourced from reference TRBV5-1 and TRBJ2-5, is KAGVTQTPRYLIKTRGQQVTLSCSPISGHRSVSWYQQTPGQGLQFLFEYFSETQRNKGNFPGRFSGRQFSNSRSEMNVSTLELGDSALYLCASSSSRGQETQYFGPGTRLLVL.

This chain joins TRBV7-2 and TRBJ2-5; D call uncertain. CDR3 length equals 13 residues. V gave up 4 bases and J gave up 2 bases, with 8 bases separating them. From germline, CDR1 is SGHTA and CDR2 FQGNSA. CDR3 sequence (DNA): TGTGCCAGCAGCTCGGACGGACAAGAGACCCAGTACTTC. Translation gives CASSSDGQETQYF.

The chain uses TRBV30 and TRBJ2-7; 8 bases agree with TRBD1. The CDR3 is made up of 12 amino acids. V trimming: 5 bases; J trimming: 6 bases; junction bases outside the gene matches: 6. CDR1 is GTSNPN and CDR2 is SVGIG in the germline V gene (reference sequence). In DNA, the CDR3 is TGTGCCTGGGGGAGGACAGGGCGCGAGCAGTACTTC. Residues: CAWGRTGREQYF.

As concerns this clone: In the same sample, other DNA sequences code for this CDR3. The genes are TRBV7-8 and TRBJ2-7; maybe TRBD1 (6 bases). CDR3 length: 16 residues. V dropped 1 base and J dropped 1 base, with 14 bases sitting between them. The germline V gene encodes CDR1 SGHVS and CDR2 FQNEAQ. CDR3 DNA: TGTGCCAGCAGCTTAGGAGGGGGACGGCAGTCCTACGAGCAGTACTTC. Translation: CASSLGGGRQSYEQYF.

V is TRBV9 and J is TRBJ2-3, with 7 bases aligning to TRBD2. The CDR3 sequence is 17 residues long. After removal of 3 bases from V and 0 bases from J, the junction contained 10 bases not matched to a gene. Per the germline V gene, CDR1 is SGDLS and CDR2 is YYNGEE. The CDR3 reads CASSARSGATSTDTQYF. Written as DNA, the CDR3 is TGTGCCAGCAGCGCGAGAAGCGGGGCCACTAGCACAGATACGCAGTATTTT.

The chain couples TRBV4-3 to TRBJ1-2; 10 nucleotides align to TRBD1. This CDR3 region has 13 residues. J lost 6 bases, V lost 6 bases, and 4 bases had no gene match. CDR1 is LGHNA and CDR2 is YSLEER in the germline V gene. DNA for the CDR3: TGCGCCAGCAGAGACGGACAGGGGGATGGCTACACCTTC. Protein product: CASRDGQGDGYTF.